This T cell receptor (beta chain) was profiled in a study of post-analysis software for immune sequencing data. Study information: Some patients lacked subtype; others had relapsing-remitting, secondary progressive or progressive-relapsing disease.

Findings of the study overall: Controls showed significantly higher normalized Chao1 diversity than did multiple sclerosis patients. The five TRBV segments detected at higher frequency in patients than in controls included TRBV5-6, TRBV5-1 and TRBV20-1. Same-batch samples co-clustered strongly by F measure.

Unique molecular identifiers were carried by the TCR beta cDNA libraries. Input of roughly 0.95 to 10 million T cells yielded approximately 500,000 cDNA molecules. In TCRdb, the PCR reads were re-called with MiXCR into one record per CDR3 protein. Counted here are about 770,000 distinct CDR3 sequences, around 46% occurring once; the ten biggest clones make up 4% to 5%. The CDR3 runs 13 residues. Trimming shortened V by 3 bases and J by 2 bases, and 8 bases separated the two germline ends. This clonotype was seen more than once but under ten times. Its antigen is still unknown. The rearrangement uses TRBV12-3 or TRBV12-4 and TRBJ2-7, with D unresolved. The material sequenced was blood. The TCR comes from a girl aged 10 to 17 with multiple sclerosis. CDR3 coding DNA: TGTGCCAGCAGTTTTGCACGAACCTACGAGCAGTACTTC. Its protein product is CASSFARTYEQYF.